These 10 T cell receptor beta chains originate from one sample sequenced in a study of human T cells and chemical hapten exposure. The authors' total RNA extraction used unfractionated whole blood. In TCRdb, the 5' RACE reads were re-called with MiXCR into one record per CDR3 protein. There are approximately 140,000 distinct CDR3 sequences in the sample; around 4% occur only once, and approximately 1.4% lies in the top ten. The receptors derive from a female donor in good health.

This clonotype was counted ten times or more. V and J are TRBV10-3 and TRBJ2-3; 9 bases match TRBD1. Looked up from germline, CDR1 is ENHRY and CDR2 is SYGVKD. This CDR3 region has 15 residues. Trimming removed 4 bases from V and 0 bases from J; junction bases left unmatched: 2. The CDR3 region is CAISAGQGSTDTQYF. Here the CDR3 DNA reads TGTGCCATCAGTGCCGGACAGGGGAGCACAGATACGCAGTATTTT.

This clonotype appeared many times. The chain couples TRBV7-9 to TRBJ1-1, with D perhaps TRBD1 (5 bases). The CDR3 is 16 amino acids. V was clipped by 5 bases and J by 0 bases, with 16 bases between them. Germline V gives CDR1 SEHNR, CDR2 FQNEAQ (reference sequence). The CDR3 bases are TGTGCCAGCAGCCCTAGACAGTACTTCATGAACACTGAAGCTTTCTTT. Translation gives CASSPRQYFMNTEAFF. The variable domain in full, completed from reference TRBV7-9 and TRBJ1-1, reads DTGVSQNPRHKITKRGQNVTFRCDPISEHNRLYWYRQTLGQGPEFLTYFQNEAQLEKSRLLSDRFSAERPKGSFSTLEIQRTEQGDSAMYLCASSPRQYFMNTEAFFGQGTRLTVV.

This clonotype was detected many times. V usage is TRBV7-6 and J usage is TRBJ1-2, with a tentative D call TRBD1 (6 bases). The CDR3 length is 15 residues. V shed 5 bases and J shed 4 bases, with 17 bases lying between them. Germline CDR1 and CDR2: SGHVS and FNYEAQ. Here the CDR3 DNA reads TGTGCCAGCAGCCCGACTACTGACAGGTTCTATGGCTACACCTTC. This translates into CASSPTTDRFYGYTF.

This clonotype has at least ten counts. This chain links TRBV7-9 with TRBJ2-7; D unresolved. CDR3 size: 14 residues. Germline CDR1 SEHNR, CDR2 FQNEAQ (reference sequence). Trimming removed 5 bases at V and 5 bases at J, with 16 bases between. The CDR3: CASSPPSSRHEQYF. The CDR3 DNA follows: TGTGCCAGCAGCCCACCCAGCTCCCGGCACGAGCAGTACTTC.

This clonotype was recorded many times. This rearrangement joins TRBV9 to TRBJ1-2; D unclear. The V gene lost 2 bases and the J gene lost 4 bases, with 15 bases spanning the gap. The CDR3 is 15 amino acids. CDR1 and CDR2 (germline): SGDLS, YYNGEE. The CDR3 loop is CASSVTVADGYGYTF. The CDR3 DNA reads TGTGCCAGCAGCGTTACAGTCGCCGATGGCTATGGCTACACCTTC.

This clonotype was detected ten times or more. The chain employs TRBV24-1 and TRBJ1-1; D is possibly TRBD1 (6 bases). V lost 4 bases, J lost 6 bases, and 14 bases lay in between. The germline V gene encodes CDR1 KGHDR and CDR2 SFDVKD. The CDR3 has 14 residues. The CDR3 reads CATSEGGDNAEAFF. The CDR3 DNA reads TGTGCCACCAGTGAAGGTGGGGACAACGCTGAAGCTTTCTTT.

The sample holds many counts of this clonotype. The J gene is TRBJ2-3, the V gene TRBV18; unclear D gene. CDR3 length: 14 amino acids. The V end was cut by 4 bases, the J end by 1 base, with 9 bases between. Germline values: CDR1 KGHSH, CDR2 LQKENI. The chain's CDR3 is CASSRGRGTDTQYF. CDR3 nucleotides: TGTGCCAGCTCACGAGGACGGGGCACAGATACGCAGTATTTT.

This clonotype has a count of ten or more. V usage is TRBV7-3 and J usage is TRBJ2-3, with 8 bases lining up with TRBD2. This CDR3 contains 15 residues. Per germline, CDR1 SGHTA and CDR2 FQGTGA. V trimming: 3 bases; J trimming: 1 base; junction bases outside the gene matches: 3. The CDR3 protein is CASSFAGGGTDTQYF. CDR3 DNA: TGTGCCAGCAGCTTTGCGGGGGGAGGCACAGATACGCAGTATTTT.

This clonotype was recorded at least ten times. The V and J genes are TRBV11-2 and TRBJ1-6; the D gene is possibly TRBD1 (5 bases). The V end lost 5 bases, the J end lost 3 bases, and 20 bases lay between the germline ends. Germline assignment: CDR1 SGHAT and CDR2 FQNNGV. The CDR3 consists of 18 residues. The CDR3 region has the DNA TGTGCCAGCAGCCCAAAATCGATGACAGCCGACTATAATTCACCCCTCCACTTT. The encoded protein is CASSPKSMTADYNSPLHF.

In this sample, this clonotype turned up many times. This rearrangement joins TRBV3-1 to TRBJ2-3; 9 bases align to TRBD2. The CDR3 length is 17 residues. Germline V gives CDR1 LGHDT, CDR2 YNNKEL (reference sequence). V shed 0 bases, J shed 4 bases, and the junction held 8 bases outside the gene matches. The CDR3 here is CASSQDDPSGESDTQYF. The CDR3 DNA is TGTGCCAGCAGCCAAGATGACCCTAGCGGGGAGTCAGATACGCAGTATTTT.